This entry is about one TCR beta chain. Its antigen remains unidentified. This specimen belongs to a study of cytomegalovirus exposure and HLA in healthy donors. Nominal health characterized the donors when sampled, though unrecorded immune exposures were likely. General study findings and limits: An Asian-associated ancestry cluster reportedly showed fewer N-insertions than the approximately 670-donor mean in a later analysis. Researchers reported in a later analysis that a missense DCLRE1C variant was tied to TCR beta V- and J-gene trimming.

Germline V lookup: CDR1 SGHTA, CDR2 FQGNSA. V was pared by 5 bases and J by 2 bases, with 14 bases of the junction left unmatched. This CDR3 is 17 amino acids long. The PCR contained 60 Vbeta and 13 Jbeta primers. TCRdb keeps only in-frame clones here, not all; method: immunoSEQ multiplex PCR. The sample records more than 150,000 clones, roughly 77% being singletons. The V gene is TRBV7-2, the J gene TRBJ2-7, with 8 bases matching TRBD2. This clonotype was sampled from a woman between 40 and 55 years old in good health and CMV-seropositive. The sample consisted of PBMCs. The CDR3 bases are TGTGCCAGCAGCAGACGACTAGCGTCCGTTGAGCCCTACGAGCAGTACTTC. It yields the protein CASSRRLASVEPYEQYF.